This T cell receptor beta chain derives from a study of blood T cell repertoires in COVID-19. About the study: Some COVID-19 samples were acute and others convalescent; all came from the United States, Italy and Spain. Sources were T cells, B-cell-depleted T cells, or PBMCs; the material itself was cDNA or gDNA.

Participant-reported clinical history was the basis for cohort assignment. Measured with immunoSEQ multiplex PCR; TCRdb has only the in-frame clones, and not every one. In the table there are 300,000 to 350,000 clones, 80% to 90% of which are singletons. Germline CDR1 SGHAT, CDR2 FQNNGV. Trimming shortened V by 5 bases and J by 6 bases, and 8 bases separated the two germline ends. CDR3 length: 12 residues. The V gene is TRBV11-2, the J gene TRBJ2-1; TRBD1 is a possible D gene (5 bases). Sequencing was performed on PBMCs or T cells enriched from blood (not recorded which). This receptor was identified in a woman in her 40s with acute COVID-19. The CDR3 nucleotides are TGTGCCAGCAGCCACCAGGGCAATGAGCAGTTCTTC. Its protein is CASSHQGNEQFF.